A single sample is the source of the 5 T cell receptor beta chains below, sequenced in a study of shared clonotypes between healthy human individuals. Sequenced by immunoSEQ multiplex PCR; TCRdb stores in-frame clones only, minus some. Of roughly 1,600,000 clones listed, around 98.5% are singletons. Input material: naive CD4+ T cells sorted from blood. The subset is: CD45RA+ positively selected. The receptor source for this set is a man aged 25 to 40 in good health.

This chain joins TRBV6-5 and TRBJ1-1; D is unclear. CDR1 and CDR2 (germline): MNHEY, SVGAGI. The CDR3 is made up of 12 amino acids. V was shortened by 7 bases and J by 10 bases, with 16 bases between the two germline ends. The CDR3 is CASKMGNQGAFF. CDR3 bases: TGTGCCAGCAAAATGGGCAACCAAGGAGCTTTCTTT.

The genes are TRBV5-5 and TRBJ2-7, with 7 bases fitting TRBD1. The CDR3 runs to 14 residues. Germline V gene sequence: CDR1 SGHKS, CDR2 YYEKEE (reference sequence). V lost 4 bases and J lost 5; bases outside the gene matches: 9. Here the CDR3 DNA reads TGTGCCAGCAGCCGCGACAGGGCCGGCGACGAGCAGTACTTC. Residues: CASSRDRAGDEQYF. The whole variable domain, filled in from reference TRBV5-5 and TRBJ2-7, reads DAGVTQSPTHLIKTRGQQVTLRCSPISGHKSVSWYQQVLGQGPQFIFQYYEKEERGRGNFPDRFSARQFPNYSSELNVNALLLGDSALYLCASSRDRAGDEQYFGPGTRLTVT.

V is TRBV19 and J is TRBJ1-1, with D unresolved. Germline values: CDR1 LNHDA, CDR2 SQIVND (reference sequence). The CDR3 length is 16 residues. V was trimmed by 6 bases and J by 0 bases, leaving 17 bases between them. The CDR3 nucleotides are TGTGCCAGTAGCCCCTGGTCTAGTTCAATGAACACTGAAGCTTTCTTT. It specifies CASSPWSSSMNTEAFF.

Remarks on this clone: At one end, the junction sequence differs from germline, possibly due to a read error. This sequence joins TRBV20-1 and TRBJ1-2; 7 nucleotides line up with TRBD1. The germline gives CDR1 DFQATT, CDR2 SNEGSKA (reference sequence). CDR3 length equals 11 residues. Written as DNA, the CDR3 is TGCAGTGCTACCTACCTTCGGGACAGATCCTTC. Translated: CSATYLRDRSF.

The chain joins TRBV4-1 to TRBJ2-3; D uncertain. Germline V lookup: CDR1 MGHRA, CDR2 YSYEKL. CDR3 length: 13 residues. With 4 bases removed from V and 4 bases from J, the gap between germline ends came to 9 bases. This chain's CDR3 is CASSPYLADTQYF. The CDR3 coding sequence is TGCGCCAGCAGCCCTTACCTTGCAGATACGCAGTATTTT.